Listed here are 10 T cell receptor beta chains from one sample, sequenced in a study of cytomegalovirus exposure and HLA in healthy donors. The PCR was carried out with 60 Vbeta primers and 13 Jbeta primers. The data were produced by immunoSEQ multiplex PCR, yet TCRdb's version contains in-frame clones alone and is incomplete. The sample has some 120,000 clones, about 8.5% seen once; the top ten hold 5.5%. Material: PBMCs. The receptors come from a man aged 40-49 years in good health and CMV-seronegative.

V gene TRBV30 combines with J gene TRBJ1-6; maybe TRBD1 (5 bases). The CDR3 totals 16 residues. From germline, CDR1 is GTSNPN and CDR2 SVGIG (reference sequence). The V and J ends lost 0 bases and 10 bases respectively, with 19 bases between them. CDR3 region: CAWSVGGSLLDSPLHF. The CDR3, as DNA: TGTGCCTGGAGTGTGGGGGGGTCCCTCCTAGACTCACCCCTCCACTTT. The complete variable domain, with remaining parts taken from reference TRBV30 and TRBJ1-6, reads SQTIHQWPATLVQPVGSPLSLECTVEGTSNPNLYWYRQAAGRGLQLLFYSVGIGQISSEVPQNLSASRPQDRQFILSSKKLLLSDSGFYLCAWSVGGSLLDSPLHFGNGTRLTVT.

V usage is TRBV19 and J usage is TRBJ2-5; 15 bases align to TRBD2. The J segment lost 4 bases and the V segment lost 5 bases, leaving 8 bases of the junction unmatched. The CDR3 totals 17 residues. From germline, CDR1 is LNHDA and CDR2 SQIVND (reference sequence). The CDR3, as DNA: TGTGCCAGTAGTTTCTCAGGACTAGCGGGGGGGCTAGAGACCCAGTACTTC. Protein: CASSFSGLAGGLETQYF.

The chain links TRBV7-9 to TRBJ2-3, with TRBD2 matching 9 bases. Germline assignment: CDR1 SEHNR and CDR2 FQNEAQ (reference sequence). CDR3 length equals 14 residues. Germline trimming cut 6 bases from V and 4 bases from J; bases unmatched to any gene: 5. The CDR3: CASRGGLAPDTQYF. In nucleotides, the CDR3 is TGTGCCAGCAGAGGGGGACTAGCCCCAGATACGCAGTATTTT.

CDR3 amino acids: CASSDLEQSQGGTQYF. In DNA, the CDR3 is TGTGCCAGCAGTGACCTCGAGCAGTCCCAAGGGGGTACGCAGTATTTT. The genes are TRBV25-1 and TRBJ2-3, with D possibly being TRBD1 (6 bases). The CDR3 extends over 16 amino acids. V dropped 3 bases and J dropped 8 bases, with 21 bases sitting between them. Per germline, CDR1 MGHDK and CDR2 SYGVNS.

The chain uses TRBV4-2 and TRBJ2-7; 10 positions match TRBD2. This CDR3 is 14 amino acids long. CDR1 LGHNA and CDR2 YNFKEQ come from the germline V gene. The trim removed 9 bases at V and 5 bases at J, leaving 10 bases unmatched. CDR3 sequence reads: CASSAGGQLNEQYF. The CDR3 nucleotides read TGTGCCAGTTCAGCGGGGGGGCAGTTAAACGAGCAGTACTTC.

The chain employs TRBV5-1 and TRBJ2-2; unclear D gene. V lost 0 bases, J lost 0 bases, and 12 bases lay in between. There are 17 residues in the CDR3. Germline V lookup: CDR1 SGHRS, CDR2 YFSETQ. This chain's CDR3 is CASSLDISRSNTGELFF. CDR3 nucleotides: TGCGCCAGCAGCTTGGATATTTCGAGGTCGAACACCGGGGAGCTGTTTTTT.

This chain connects TRBV7-8 to TRBJ2-2; no definite D call. Per germline, CDR1 SGHVS and CDR2 FQNEAQ. The CDR3 has 16 residues. The V end was cut by 2 bases, the J end by 3 bases, with 13 bases between. CDR3: CASSLNPGFDTGELFF. CDR3 sequence (DNA): TGTGCCAGCAGCTTAAATCCCGGGTTTGACACCGGGGAGCTGTTTTTT.

This clone was seen a few times. The chain couples TRBV30 to TRBJ2-1; 11 nucleotides match TRBD2. The CDR3 contains 15 residues. The V gene's germline CDR1 is GTSNPN and CDR2 SVGIG (reference sequence). Unmatched junction bases numbered 9, after V lost 4 bases and J lost 7 bases. The CDR3 nucleotides are TGTGCCTGGACCCCATGGCTAGCGGGGGGTAATGAGCAGTTCTTC. Protein: CAWTPWLAGGNEQFF.

This clone has just a few counts. J is TRBJ1-1 and V is TRBV28; 8 bases match TRBD1. V dropped 5 bases and J dropped 12; count of bases not matched to a gene: 11. The germline gives CDR1 MDHEN, CDR2 SYDVKM. The CDR3 has 13 residues. CDR3 sequence: CASSTYSGTGTFF. The DNA for the CDR3 is TGTGCCAGCAGTACCTATTCCGGGACAGGAACTTTCTTT.

The chain recombines TRBV5-5 with TRBJ1-6, with TRBD1 identical over 9 bases. V lost 3 bases, J lost 8 bases, and 3 bases stayed unmatched. The germline V gene encodes CDR1 SGHKS and CDR2 YYEKEE (reference sequence). The CDR3 length is 14 residues. The CDR3 sequence: CASSWTGEDSPLHF. DNA of the CDR3: TGTGCCAGCAGCTGGACAGGGGAAGATTCACCCCTCCACTTT.